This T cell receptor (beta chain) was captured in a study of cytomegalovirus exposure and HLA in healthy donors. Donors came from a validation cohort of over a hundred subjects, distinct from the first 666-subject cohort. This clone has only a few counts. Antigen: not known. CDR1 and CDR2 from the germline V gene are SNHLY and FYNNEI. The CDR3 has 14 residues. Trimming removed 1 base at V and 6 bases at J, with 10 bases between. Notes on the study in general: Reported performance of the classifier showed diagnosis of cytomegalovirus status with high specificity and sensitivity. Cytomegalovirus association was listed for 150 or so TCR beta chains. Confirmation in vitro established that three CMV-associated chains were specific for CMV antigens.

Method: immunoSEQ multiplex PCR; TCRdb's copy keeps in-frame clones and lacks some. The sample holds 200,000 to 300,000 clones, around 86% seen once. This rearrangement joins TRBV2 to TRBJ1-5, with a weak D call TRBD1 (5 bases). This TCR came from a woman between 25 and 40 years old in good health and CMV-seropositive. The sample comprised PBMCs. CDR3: CASSEGDGGQPQHF. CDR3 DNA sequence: TGTGCCAGCAGTGAAGGTGACGGGGGTCAGCCCCAGCATTTT.